This T cell receptor (beta chain) was sequenced in a study of blood T cell repertoires in COVID-19. Study-wide background: Specimens from acute and convalescent COVID-19 originated in the United States, Italy and Spain.

CDR3 length: 15 residues. The protocol was immunoSEQ multiplex PCR, while the TCRdb copy is restricted to in-frame clones and leaves out a portion. The sample records about 180,000 clones, approximately 83% being singletons. The chain employs TRBV21-1 and TRBJ2-7; TRBD2 is taken as the D call from the table, unchecked against the DNA. TRBV21-1 is assigned pseudogene status. This TCR came from a man between 60 and 75 years old with acute or convalescent COVID-19. Sequenced material: peripheral blood. Written as DNA, the CDR3 is TGTGCCAGCAGCAGTCAGTGGAGTTCCCCCTACGAGCAGTACTTC. It is translated as CASSSQWSSPYEQYF.